This entry describes one TCR beta chain. These data originate in a study of blood T cell repertoires in COVID-19. Study-level background: Sites in the United States, Italy and Spain provided acute and convalescent COVID-19 samples.

As processed by the authors: It was from reference gene primer amplification that nucleated cell counts were estimated. Profiled with immunoSEQ multiplex PCR; TCRdb holds only in-frame clones, not every one. The D gene and trimming were derived from the DNA, and the V and J assignments and clone size from that table. Found here are hundreds of thousands of clones, 65% to 90% of them singletons; the top ten hold about 5.3%. The TCR was taken from a woman aged 80 or older with active or convalescent COVID-19. The sample comprised peripheral blood.

The DNA of the CDR3 is TGTGCCAGCAGCCAAGACGTGATTAGCGGGAGGGTTGGGGAGCAGTTCTTC. It translates to CASSQDVISGRVGEQFF. V gene TRBV3-1 (or the pseudogene TRBV3-2) combines with J gene TRBJ2-1; 11 bases are a match to TRBD2. Germline values: CDR1 LGHDT, CDR2 YNNKEL (reference sequence). CDR3 length: 17 residues. V was pared by 0 bases and J by 10 bases, with 11 bases of the junction left unmatched.